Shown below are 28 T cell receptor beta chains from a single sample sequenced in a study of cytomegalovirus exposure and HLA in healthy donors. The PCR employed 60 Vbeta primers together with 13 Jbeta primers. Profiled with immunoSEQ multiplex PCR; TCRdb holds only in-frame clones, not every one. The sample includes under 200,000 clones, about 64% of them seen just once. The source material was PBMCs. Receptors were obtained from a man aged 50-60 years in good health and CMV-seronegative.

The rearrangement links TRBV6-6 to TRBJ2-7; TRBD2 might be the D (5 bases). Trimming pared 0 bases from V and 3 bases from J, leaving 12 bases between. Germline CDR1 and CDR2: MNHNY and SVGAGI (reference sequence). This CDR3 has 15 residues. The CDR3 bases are TGTGCCAGCAGTTACTCGAGTTACGGGAACTACGAGCAGTACTTC. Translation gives CASSYSSYGNYEQYF.

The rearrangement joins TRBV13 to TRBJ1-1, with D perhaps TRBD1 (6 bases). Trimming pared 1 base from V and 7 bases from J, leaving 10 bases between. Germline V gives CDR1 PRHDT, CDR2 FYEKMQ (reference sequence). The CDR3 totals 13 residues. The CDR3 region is CASSLDQGIEAFF. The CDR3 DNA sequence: TGTGCCAGCAGCTTAGATCAGGGGATTGAAGCTTTCTTT.

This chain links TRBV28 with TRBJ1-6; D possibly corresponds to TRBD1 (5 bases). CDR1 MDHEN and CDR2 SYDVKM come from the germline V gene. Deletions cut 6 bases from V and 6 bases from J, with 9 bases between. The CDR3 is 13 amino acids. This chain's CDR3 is CASSHDSNSPLHF. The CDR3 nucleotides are TGTGCCAGCAGCCACGACAGTAATTCACCCCTCCACTTT.

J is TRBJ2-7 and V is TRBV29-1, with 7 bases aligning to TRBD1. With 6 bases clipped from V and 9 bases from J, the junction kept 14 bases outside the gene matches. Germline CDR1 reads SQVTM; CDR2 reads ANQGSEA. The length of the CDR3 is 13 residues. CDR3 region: CSVGPGGNEGQYF. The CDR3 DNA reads TGCAGCGTAGGTCCAGGGGGAAATGAAGGGCAGTACTTC.

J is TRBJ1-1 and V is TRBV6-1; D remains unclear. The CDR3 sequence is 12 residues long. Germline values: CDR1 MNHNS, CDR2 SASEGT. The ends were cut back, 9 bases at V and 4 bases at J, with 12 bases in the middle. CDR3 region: CARRTGSTEAFF. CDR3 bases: TGTGCCAGGCGAACTGGGAGCACTGAAGCTTTCTTT.

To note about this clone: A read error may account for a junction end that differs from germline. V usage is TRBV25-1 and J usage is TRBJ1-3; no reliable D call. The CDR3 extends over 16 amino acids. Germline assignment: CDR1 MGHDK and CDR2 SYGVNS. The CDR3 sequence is CASTKGEVSSGNTVYF. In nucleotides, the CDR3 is TGTGCCAGCACCAAGGGAGAAGTCTCCTCTGGAAACACCGTATATTTT.

The CDR3 DNA follows: TGTGCCAGCAGCCGCGAGAGCAGGGGGAGCACTGAAGCTTTCTTT. Its protein is CASSRESRGSTEAFF. The rearrangement joins TRBV6-5 to TRBJ1-1; 7 positions match TRBD1. The J segment lost 4 bases and the V segment lost 6 bases, leaving 11 bases of the junction unmatched. CDR1 is MNHEY and CDR2 is SVGAGI in the germline V gene. The CDR3 spans 15 residues.

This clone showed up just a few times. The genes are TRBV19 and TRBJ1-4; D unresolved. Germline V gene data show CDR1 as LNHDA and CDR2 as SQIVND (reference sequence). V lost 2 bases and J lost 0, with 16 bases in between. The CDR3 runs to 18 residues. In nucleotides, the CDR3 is TGTGCCAGTAGTATAACTCCTCGACCGACTGCAACTAATGAAAAACTGTTTTTT. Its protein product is CASSITPRPTATNEKLFF.

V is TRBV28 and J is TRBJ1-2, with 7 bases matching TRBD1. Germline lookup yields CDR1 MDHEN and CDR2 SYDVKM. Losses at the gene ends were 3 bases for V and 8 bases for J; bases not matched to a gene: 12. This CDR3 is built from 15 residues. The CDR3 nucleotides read TGTGCCAGCAGTTTGAGTACCCGACAGGGAGGCGGCTACACCTTC. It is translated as CASSLSTRQGGGYTF.

The DNA for the CDR3 is TGCGCCAGCAGCCAGCGACTAGCGGGGGGCCCCTACGAGCAGTACTTC. Protein: CASSQRLAGGPYEQYF. The chain couples TRBV5-1 to TRBJ2-7, with TRBD2 matching over 13 bases. V shed 4 bases and J 2 bases; nucleotides not matched to a gene: 6. Germline CDR1 is SGHRS and CDR2 is YFSETQ. The CDR3 runs to 16 residues.

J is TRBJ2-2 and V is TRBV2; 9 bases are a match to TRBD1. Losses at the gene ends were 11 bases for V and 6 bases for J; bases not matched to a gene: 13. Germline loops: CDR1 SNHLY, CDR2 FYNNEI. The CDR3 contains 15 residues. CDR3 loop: CAGAKGQGGPGELFF. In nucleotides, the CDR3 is TGTGCCGGGGCCAAGGGACAGGGAGGACCCGGGGAGCTGTTTTTT.

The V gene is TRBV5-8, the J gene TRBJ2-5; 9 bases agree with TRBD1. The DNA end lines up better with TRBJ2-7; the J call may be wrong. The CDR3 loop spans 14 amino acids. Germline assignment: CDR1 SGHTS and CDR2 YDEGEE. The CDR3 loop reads CASSGGQGEAEQYF. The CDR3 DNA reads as TGTGCCAGCAGCGGGGGACAGGGAGAGGCCGAGCAGTACTTC.

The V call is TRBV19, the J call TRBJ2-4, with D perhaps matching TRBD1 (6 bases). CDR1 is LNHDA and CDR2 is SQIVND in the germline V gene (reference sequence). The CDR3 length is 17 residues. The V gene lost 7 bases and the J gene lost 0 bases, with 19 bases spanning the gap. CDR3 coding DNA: TGTGCCAGTACCCCAATTGACAGGCAATTAGCCAAAAACATTCAGTACTTC. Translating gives CASTPIDRQLAKNIQYF. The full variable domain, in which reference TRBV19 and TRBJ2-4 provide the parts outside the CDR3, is DGGITQSPKYLFRKEGQNVTLSCEQNLNHDAMYWYRQDPGQGLRLIYYSQIVNDFQKGDIAEGYSVSREKKESFPLTVTSAQKNPTAFYLCASTPIDRQLAKNIQYFGAGTRLSVL.

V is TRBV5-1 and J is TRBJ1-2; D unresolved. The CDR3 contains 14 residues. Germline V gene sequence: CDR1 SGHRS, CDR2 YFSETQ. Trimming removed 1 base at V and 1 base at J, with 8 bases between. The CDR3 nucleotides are TGCGCCAGCAGCTTGATGGAGGGTAACTATGGCTACACCTTC. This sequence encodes CASSLMEGNYGYTF.

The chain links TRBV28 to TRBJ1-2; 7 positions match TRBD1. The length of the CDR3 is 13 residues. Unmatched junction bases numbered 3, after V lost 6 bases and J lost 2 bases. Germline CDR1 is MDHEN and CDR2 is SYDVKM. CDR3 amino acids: CASSLGQNYGYTF. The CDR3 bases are TGTGCCAGCAGCTTGGGACAGAACTATGGCTACACCTTC.

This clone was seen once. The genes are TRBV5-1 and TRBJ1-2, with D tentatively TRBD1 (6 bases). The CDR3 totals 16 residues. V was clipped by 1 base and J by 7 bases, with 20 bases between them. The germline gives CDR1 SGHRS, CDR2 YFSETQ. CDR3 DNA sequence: TGCGCCAGCAGCTTGCAGGGGCTGGAATACGAGGGTGGCTACACCTTC. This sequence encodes CASSLQGLEYEGGYTF.

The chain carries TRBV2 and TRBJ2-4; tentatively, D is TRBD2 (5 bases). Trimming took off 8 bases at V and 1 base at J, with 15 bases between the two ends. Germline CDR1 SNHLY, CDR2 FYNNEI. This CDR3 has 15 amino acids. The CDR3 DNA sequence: TGTGCCAGCGACGGGTCGGGAACGGCCAAAAACATTCAGTACTTC. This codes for CASDGSGTAKNIQYF.

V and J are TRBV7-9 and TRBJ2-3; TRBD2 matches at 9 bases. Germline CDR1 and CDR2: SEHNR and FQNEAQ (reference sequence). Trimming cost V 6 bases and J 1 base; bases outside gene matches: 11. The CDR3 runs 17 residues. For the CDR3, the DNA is TGTGCCAGCAGTCTAGGGCAGGCTAGCGGGGGCACAGATACGCAGTATTTT. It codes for CASSLGQASGGTDTQYF.

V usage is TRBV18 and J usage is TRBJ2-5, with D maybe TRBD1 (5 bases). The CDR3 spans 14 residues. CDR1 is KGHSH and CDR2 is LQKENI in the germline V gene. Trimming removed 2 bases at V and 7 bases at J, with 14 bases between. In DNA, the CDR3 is TGTGCCAGCTCACCAACACGTGGGGCAATGACCCAGTACTTC. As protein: CASSPTRGAMTQYF.

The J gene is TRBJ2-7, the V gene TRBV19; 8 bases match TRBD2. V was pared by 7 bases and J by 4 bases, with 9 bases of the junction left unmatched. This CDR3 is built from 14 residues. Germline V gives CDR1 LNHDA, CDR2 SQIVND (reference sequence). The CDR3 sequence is CASNPGSGVYEQYF. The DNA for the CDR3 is TGTGCCAGTAATCCGGGTAGCGGGGTTTACGAGCAGTACTTC.

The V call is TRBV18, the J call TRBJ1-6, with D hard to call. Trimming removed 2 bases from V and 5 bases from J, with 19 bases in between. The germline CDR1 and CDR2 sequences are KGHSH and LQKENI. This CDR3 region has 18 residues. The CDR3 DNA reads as TGTGCCAGCTCACCATTTGGGCAGCTGGGAGGCGATAATTCACCCCTCCACTTT. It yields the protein CASSPFGQLGGDNSPLHF.

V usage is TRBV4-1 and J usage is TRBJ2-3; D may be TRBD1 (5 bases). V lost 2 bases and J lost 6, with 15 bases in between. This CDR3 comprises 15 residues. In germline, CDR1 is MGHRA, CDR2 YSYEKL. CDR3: CASSQSQGPGDTQYF. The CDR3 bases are TGCGCCAGCAGCCAATCTCAGGGTCCAGGGGATACGCAGTATTTT.

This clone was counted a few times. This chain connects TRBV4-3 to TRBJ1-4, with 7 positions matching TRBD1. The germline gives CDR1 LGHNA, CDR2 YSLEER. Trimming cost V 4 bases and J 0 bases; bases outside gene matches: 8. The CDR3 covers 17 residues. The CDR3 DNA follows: TGCGCCAGCAGCCGAGCAGGGGGGAGCGCAACTAATGAAAAACTGTTTTTT. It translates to CASSRAGGSATNEKLFF.

As DNA, the CDR3 is TGTGCCAGCAGCTTGTCGGTATTGTATACGCAGTATTTT. This gives the protein CASSLSVLYTQYF. The chain links TRBV5-6 to TRBJ2-3; unclear D gene. The CDR3 contains 13 residues. Germline CDR1 is SGHDT and CDR2 is YYEEEE. Trimming removed 1 base at V and 7 bases at J, with 10 bases between.

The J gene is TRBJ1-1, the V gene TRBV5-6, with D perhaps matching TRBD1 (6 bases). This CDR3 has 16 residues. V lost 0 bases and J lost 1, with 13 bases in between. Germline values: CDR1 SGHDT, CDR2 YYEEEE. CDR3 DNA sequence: TGTGCCAGCAGCTTGGGTCTCTGGGGGCAGAACACTGAAGCTTTCTTT. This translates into CASSLGLWGQNTEAFF.

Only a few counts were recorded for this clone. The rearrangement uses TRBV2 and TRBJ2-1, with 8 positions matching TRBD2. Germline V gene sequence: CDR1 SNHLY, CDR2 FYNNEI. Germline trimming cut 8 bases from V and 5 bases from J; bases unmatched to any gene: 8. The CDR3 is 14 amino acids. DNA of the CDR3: TGTGCCAGCGTGGCCACTAGCGGCCACAATGAGCAGTTCTTC. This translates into CASVATSGHNEQFF.

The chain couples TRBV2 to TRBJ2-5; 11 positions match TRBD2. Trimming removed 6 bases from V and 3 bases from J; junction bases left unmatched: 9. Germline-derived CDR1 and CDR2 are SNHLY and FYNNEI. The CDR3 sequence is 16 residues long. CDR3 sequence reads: CASRPTSGAAEETQYF. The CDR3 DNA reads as TGTGCCAGCAGACCGACTAGCGGGGCGGCAGAAGAGACCCAGTACTTC.

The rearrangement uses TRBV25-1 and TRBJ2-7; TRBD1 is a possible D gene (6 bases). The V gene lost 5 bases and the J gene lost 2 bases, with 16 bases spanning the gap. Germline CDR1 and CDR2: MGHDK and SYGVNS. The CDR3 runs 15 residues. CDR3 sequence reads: CASSPEGTWTYEQYF. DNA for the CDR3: TGTGCCAGCAGTCCAGAGGGGACATGGACCTACGAGCAGTACTTC.